This TCR beta chain was recorded in a study of OX40 agonist ivuxolimab in advanced cancers. The repertoire was sequenced with immunoSEQ multiplex PCR; TCRdb's copy has only in-frame clones and lacks some. This sample carries around 90,000 clones, 92% of them seen once, and the ten largest clones take roughly 1.1%. The CDR3 is 18 amino acids. Trimming at V came to 4 bases and at J to 4 bases, leaving 10 bases not matched to a gene. Germline loops: CDR1 MNHEY, CDR2 SMNVEV (reference sequence). The J gene is TRBJ2-6, the V gene TRBV27; 10 positions agree with TRBD2. Sequencing was performed on CD4+ or CD8+ T cells sorted from blood, taken in a trial of the OX40 agonist ivuxolimab. The sequence was obtained from an adult with an advanced solid tumor such as melanoma, head and neck, liver or kidney cancer. DNA for the CDR3: TGTGCCAGCAGTTCTCTTAGCGGGAGGTTGGGCGGGGCCAACGTCCTGACTTTC. Translating gives CASSSLSGRLGGANVLTF.